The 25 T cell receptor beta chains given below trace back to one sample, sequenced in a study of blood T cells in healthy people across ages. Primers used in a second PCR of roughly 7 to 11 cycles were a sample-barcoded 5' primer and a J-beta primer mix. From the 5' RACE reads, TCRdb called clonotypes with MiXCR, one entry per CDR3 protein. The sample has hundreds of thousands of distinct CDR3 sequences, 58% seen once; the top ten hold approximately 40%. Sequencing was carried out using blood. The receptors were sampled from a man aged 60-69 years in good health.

The CDR3 loop reads CSVATGISEAFF. The CDR3 DNA sequence: TGCAGCGTCGCCACGGGCATCTCTGAAGCTTTCTTT. The chain combines TRBV29-1 with TRBJ1-1, with D unresolved. The length of the CDR3 is 12 residues. V lost 6 bases and J lost 6, with 14 bases in between. CDR1 and CDR2 (germline): SQVTM, ANQGSEA.

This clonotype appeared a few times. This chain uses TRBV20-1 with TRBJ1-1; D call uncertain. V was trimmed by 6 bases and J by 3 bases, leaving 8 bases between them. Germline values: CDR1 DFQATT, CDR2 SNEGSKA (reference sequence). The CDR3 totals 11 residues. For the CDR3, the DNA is TGCAGTGCACCGGAGTACACTGAAGCTTTCTTT. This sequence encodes CSAPEYTEAFF.

CDR3 region: CASSEYIGSGADTQYF. The DNA of the CDR3 is TGTGCCAGCAGTGAATATATCGGCAGTGGCGCAGATACGCAGTATTTT. This chain uses TRBV25-1 with TRBJ2-3; D gene ambiguous. Trimming pared 0 bases from V and 4 bases from J, leaving 14 bases between. The germline V gene encodes CDR1 MGHDK and CDR2 SYGVNS. The CDR3 runs 16 residues.

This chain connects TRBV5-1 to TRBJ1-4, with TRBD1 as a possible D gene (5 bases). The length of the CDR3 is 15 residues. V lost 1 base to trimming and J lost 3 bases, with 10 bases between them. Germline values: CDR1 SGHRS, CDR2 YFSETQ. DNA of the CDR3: TGCGCCAGCAGCTTGTATCAGGGATCTAATGAAAAACTGTTTTTT. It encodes CASSLYQGSNEKLFF. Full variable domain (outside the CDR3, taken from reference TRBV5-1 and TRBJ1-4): KAGVTQTPRYLIKTRGQQVTLSCSPISGHRSVSWYQQTPGQGLQFLFEYFSETQRNKGNFPGRFSGRQFSNSRSEMNVSTLELGDSALYLCASSLYQGSNEKLFFGSGTQLSVL.

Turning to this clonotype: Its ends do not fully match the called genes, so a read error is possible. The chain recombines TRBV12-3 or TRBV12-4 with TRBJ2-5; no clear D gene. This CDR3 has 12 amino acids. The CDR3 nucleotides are TGTGCCAGCAGTTTGCAAGGAGAGGCCCAGTACTTC. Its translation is CASSLQGEAQYF.

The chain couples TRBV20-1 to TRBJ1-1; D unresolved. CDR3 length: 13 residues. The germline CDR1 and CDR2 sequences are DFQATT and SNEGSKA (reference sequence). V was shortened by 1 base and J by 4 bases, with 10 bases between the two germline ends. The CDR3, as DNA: TGCAGTGCTAGAGTCCCCGGAGGCACTGAAGCTTTCTTT. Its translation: CSARVPGGTEAFF.

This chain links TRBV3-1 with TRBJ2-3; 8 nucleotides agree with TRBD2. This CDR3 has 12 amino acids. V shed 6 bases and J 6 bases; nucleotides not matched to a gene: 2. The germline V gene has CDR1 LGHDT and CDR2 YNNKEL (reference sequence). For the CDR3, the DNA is TGTGCCAGCAGAAGCGGGGGCGATACGCAGTATTTT. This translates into CASRSGGDTQYF.

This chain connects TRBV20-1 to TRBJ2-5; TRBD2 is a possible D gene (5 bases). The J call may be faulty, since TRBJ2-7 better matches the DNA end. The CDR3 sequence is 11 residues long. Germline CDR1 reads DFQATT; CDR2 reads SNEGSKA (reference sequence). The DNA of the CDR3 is TGCAGTGCACCTCGGGGATACGAGCAGTACTTC. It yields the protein CSAPRGYEQYF.

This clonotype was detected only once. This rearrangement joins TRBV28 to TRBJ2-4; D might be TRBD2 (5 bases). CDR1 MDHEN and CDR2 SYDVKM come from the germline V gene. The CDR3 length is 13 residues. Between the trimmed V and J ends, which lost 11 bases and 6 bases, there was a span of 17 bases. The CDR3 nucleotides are TGTGCCGGCAAATCTCCGGGGTTAAACATTCAGTACTTC. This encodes CAGKSPGLNIQYF.

The CDR3: CASSELSVGELFF. In nucleotides, the CDR3 is TGTGCCAGCAGTGAACTCTCGGTCGGGGAGCTGTTTTTT. The chain uses TRBV6-1 and TRBJ2-2; D remains ambiguous. V gave up 2 bases and J gave up 7 bases, with 8 bases separating them. The CDR3 has 13 amino acids. Germline V gene lookup returns CDR1 MNHNS and CDR2 SASEGT.

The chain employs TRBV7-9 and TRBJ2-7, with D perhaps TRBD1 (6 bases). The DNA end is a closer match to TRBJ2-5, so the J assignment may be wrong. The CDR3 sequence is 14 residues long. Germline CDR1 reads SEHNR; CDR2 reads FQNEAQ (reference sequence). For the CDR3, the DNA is TGTGCCAGCAGCCCAGGGACACCCTCGGAGACCCAGTACTTC. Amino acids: CASSPGTPSETQYF.

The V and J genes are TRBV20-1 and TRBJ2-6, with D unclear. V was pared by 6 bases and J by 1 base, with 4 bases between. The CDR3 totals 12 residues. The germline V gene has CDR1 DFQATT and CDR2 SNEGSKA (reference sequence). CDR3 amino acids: CSAQSGANVLTF. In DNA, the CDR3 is TGCAGTGCCCAATCTGGGGCCAACGTCCTGACTTTC.

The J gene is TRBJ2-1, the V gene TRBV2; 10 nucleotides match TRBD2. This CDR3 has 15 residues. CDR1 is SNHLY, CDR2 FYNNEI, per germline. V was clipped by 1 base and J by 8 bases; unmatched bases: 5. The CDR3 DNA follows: TGTGCCAGCAGTGAAGGGCGCCTAGCGGGGGATGAGCAGTTCTTC. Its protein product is CASSEGRLAGDEQFF.

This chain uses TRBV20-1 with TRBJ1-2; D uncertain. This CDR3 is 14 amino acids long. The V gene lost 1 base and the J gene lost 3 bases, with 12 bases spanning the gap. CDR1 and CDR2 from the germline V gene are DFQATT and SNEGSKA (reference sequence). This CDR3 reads CSARGTFGDYGYTF. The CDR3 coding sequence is TGCAGTGCTAGAGGTACCTTCGGGGACTATGGCTACACCTTC.

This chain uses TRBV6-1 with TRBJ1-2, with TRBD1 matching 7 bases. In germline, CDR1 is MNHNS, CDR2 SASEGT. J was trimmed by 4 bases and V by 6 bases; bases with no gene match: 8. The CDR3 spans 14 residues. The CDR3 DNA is TGTGCCAGCAGCCGGGGGGGACAGTCCTATGGCTACACCTTC. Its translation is CASSRGGQSYGYTF.

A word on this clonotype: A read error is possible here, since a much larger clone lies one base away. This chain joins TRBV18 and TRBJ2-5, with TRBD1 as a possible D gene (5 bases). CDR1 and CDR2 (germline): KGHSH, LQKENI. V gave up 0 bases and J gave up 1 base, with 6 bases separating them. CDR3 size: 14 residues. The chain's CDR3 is CASSPPTAQETQYF. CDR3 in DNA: TGTGCCAGCTCACCACCGACAGCCCAAGAGACCCAGTACTTC.

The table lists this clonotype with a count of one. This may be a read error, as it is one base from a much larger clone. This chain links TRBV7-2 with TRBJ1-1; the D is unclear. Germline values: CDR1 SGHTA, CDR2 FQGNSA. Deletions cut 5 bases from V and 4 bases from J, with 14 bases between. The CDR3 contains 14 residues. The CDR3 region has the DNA TGTGCCAGCAGCCCTCGGACGACGGGCACTGAAGCTTTCTTT. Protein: CASSPRTTGTEAFF.

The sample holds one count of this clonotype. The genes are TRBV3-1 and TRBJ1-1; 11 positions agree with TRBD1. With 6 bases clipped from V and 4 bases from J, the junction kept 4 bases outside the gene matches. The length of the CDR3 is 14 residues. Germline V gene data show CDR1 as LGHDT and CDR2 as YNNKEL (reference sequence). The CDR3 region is CASRPGTGGTEAFF. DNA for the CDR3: TGTGCCAGCAGGCCTGGGACAGGGGGCACTGAAGCTTTCTTT.

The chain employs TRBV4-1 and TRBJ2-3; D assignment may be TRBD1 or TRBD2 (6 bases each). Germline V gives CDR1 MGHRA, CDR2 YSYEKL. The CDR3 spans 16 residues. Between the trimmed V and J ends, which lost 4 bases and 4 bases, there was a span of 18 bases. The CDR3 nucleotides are TGCGCCAGCAGCCCGCGCTGGGACGGGGGCGCAGATACGCAGTATTTT. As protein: CASSPRWDGGADTQYF.

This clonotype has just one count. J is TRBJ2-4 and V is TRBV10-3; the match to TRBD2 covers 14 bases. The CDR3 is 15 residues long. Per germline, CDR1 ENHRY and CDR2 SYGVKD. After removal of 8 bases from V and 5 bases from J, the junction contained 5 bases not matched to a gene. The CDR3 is CAIGTSGGRENIQYF. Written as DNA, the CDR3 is TGTGCCATCGGGACTAGCGGGGGCAGGGAAAACATTCAGTACTTC.

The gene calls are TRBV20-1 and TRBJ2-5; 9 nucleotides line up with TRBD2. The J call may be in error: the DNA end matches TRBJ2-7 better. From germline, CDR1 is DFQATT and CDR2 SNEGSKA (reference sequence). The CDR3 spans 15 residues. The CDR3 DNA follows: TGCAGTGCTAGGGGGCTAGCGGGGCGACCGTACGAGCAGTACTTC. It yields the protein CSARGLAGRPYEQYF.

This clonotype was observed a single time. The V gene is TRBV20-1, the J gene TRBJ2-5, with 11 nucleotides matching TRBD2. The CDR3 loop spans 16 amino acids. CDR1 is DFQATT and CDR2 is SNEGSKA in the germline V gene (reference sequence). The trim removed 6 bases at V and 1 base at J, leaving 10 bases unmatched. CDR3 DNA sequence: TGCAGTGCCACCACCCCTAGCGGGGGGTTCCAAGAGACCCAGTACTTC. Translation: CSATTPSGGFQETQYF.

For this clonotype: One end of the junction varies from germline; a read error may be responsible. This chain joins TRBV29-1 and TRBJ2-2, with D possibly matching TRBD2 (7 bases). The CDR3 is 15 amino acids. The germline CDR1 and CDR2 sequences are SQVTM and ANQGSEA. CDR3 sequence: CSVEGGTGGTGELFF. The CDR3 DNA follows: TGCAGCGTCGAAGGGGGGACGGGGGGAACCGGGGAGCTGTTTTTT.

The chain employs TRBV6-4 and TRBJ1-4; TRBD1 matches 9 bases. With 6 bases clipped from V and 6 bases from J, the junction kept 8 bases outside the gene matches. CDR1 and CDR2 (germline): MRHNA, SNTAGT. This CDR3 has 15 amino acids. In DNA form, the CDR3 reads TGTGCCAGCAGGAGACAGGGGGGAACGGATGAAAAACTGTTTTTT. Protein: CASRRQGGTDEKLFF.

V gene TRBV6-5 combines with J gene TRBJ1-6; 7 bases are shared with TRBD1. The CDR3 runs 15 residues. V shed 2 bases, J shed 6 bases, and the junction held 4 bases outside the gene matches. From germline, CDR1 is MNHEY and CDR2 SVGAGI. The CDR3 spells CASSYRGTANSPLHF. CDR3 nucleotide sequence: TGTGCCAGCAGTTACCGGGGGACAGCTAATTCACCCCTCCACTTT.